This T cell receptor (beta chain) derives from a study of blood T cell repertoires in COVID-19. Cohort allocation depended upon clinical history that participants reported. Cohort 3 donors counted as recovered after two negative PCRs, clearance, or resolved symptoms. As handled by the study authors: Nucleated cell number was recorded as an estimate derived from reference gene primer amplification. Produced via immunoSEQ multiplex PCR; TCRdb's table is partial and in-frame only. D and trimming were read from the DNA, whereas the V and J calls and clone size are those reported in that table. The sample has fewer than 400,000 clones, about nine tenths seen once; the top ten hold about 5%. Concerning this clone: Other DNA variants within this sample encode the same CDR3.

The clonotype originates from a man in his fifties or sixties who had recovered from COVID-19. Specimen: PBMCs or T cells enriched from blood (not recorded which).

For the CDR3, the DNA is TGCGCCAGCAGCTTGGTTGGACAAACGAACACTGAAGCTTTCTTT. It yields the protein CASSLVGQTNTEAFF. J is TRBJ1-1 and V is TRBV5-1; D possibly corresponds to TRBD1 (5 bases). Trimming took 0 bases from V and 1 from J, leaving 10 bases between them. Germline V gene data show CDR1 as SGHRS and CDR2 as YFSETQ. The CDR3 length is 15 residues.